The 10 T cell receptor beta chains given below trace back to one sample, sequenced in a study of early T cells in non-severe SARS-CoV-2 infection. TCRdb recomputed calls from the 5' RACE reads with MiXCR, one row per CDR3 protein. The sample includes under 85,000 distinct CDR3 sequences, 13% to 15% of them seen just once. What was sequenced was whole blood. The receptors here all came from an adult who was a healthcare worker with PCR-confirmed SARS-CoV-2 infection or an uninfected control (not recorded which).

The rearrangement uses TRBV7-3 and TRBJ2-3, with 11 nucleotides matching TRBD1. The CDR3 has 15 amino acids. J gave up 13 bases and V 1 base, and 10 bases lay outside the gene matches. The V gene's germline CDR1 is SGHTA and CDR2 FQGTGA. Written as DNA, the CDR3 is TGTGCCAGCAGCTTAAGTGGGACAGGGGGACGTCTGAAGTATTTT. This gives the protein CASSLSGTGGRLKYF. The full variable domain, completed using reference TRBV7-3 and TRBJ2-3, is GAGVSQTPSNKVTEKGKYVELRCDPISGHTALYWYRQSLGQGPEFLIYFQGTGAADDSGLPNDRFFAVRPEGSVSTLKIQRTERGDSAVYLCASSLSGTGGRLKYFGPGTRLTVL.

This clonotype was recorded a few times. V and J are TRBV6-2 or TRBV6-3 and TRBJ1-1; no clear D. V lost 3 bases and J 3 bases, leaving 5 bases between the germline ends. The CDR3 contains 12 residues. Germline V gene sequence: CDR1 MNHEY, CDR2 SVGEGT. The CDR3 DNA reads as TGTGCCAGCAGTTATCACCACACTGAAGCTTTCTTT. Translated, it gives CASSYHHTEAFF.

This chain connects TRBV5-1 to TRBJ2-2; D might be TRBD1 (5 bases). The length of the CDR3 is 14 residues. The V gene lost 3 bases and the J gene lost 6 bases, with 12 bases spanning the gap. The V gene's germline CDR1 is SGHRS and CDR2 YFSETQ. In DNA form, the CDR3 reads TGCGCCAGCAGCTCCTCCCCAGGGCCCGGGGAGCTGTTTTTT. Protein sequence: CASSSSPGPGELFF.

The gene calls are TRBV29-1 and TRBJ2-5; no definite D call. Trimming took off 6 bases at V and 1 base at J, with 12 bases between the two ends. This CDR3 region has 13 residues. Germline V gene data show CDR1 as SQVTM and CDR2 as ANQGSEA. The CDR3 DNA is TGCAGCGTCTGGACGGAATTCCAAGAGACCCAGTACTTC. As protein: CSVWTEFQETQYF.

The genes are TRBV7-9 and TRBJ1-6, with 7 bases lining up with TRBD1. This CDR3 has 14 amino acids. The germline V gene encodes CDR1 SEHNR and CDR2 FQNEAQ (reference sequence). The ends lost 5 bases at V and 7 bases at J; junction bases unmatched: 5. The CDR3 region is CASSLTGVNSPLHF. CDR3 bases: TGTGCCAGCAGCCTAACAGGGGTAAATTCACCCCTCCACTTT.

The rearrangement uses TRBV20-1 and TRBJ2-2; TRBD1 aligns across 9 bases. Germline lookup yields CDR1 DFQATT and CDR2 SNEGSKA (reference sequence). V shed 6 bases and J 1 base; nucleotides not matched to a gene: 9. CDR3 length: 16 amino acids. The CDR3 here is CSAPSGTGKNTGELFF. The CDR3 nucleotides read TGCAGTGCCCCTTCGGGGACAGGGAAGAACACCGGGGAGCTGTTTTTT.

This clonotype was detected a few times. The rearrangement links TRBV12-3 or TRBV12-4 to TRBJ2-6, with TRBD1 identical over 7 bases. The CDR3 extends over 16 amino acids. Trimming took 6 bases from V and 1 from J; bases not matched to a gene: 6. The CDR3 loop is CASRGQRTSGANVLTF. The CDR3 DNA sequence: TGTGCCAGCAGGGGACAGCGAACATCTGGGGCCAACGTCCTGACTTTC.

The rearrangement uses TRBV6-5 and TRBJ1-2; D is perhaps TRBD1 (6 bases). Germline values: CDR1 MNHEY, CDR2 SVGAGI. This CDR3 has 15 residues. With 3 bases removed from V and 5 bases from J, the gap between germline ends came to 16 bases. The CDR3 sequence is CASSYGGREVYGYTF. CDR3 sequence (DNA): TGTGCCAGCAGTTATGGGGGGCGCGAGGTTTATGGCTACACCTTC.

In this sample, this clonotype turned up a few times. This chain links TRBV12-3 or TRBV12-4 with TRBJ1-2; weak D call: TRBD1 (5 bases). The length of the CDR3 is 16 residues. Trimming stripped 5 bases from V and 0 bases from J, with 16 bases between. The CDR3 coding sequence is TGTGCCAGCAGTGCCGGGGGAGGCCTAGCTAACTATGGCTACACCTTC. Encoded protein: CASSAGGGLANYGYTF.

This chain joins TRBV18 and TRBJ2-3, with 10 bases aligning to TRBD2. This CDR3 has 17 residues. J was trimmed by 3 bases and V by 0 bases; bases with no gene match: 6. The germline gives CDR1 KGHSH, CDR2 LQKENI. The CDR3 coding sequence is TGTGCCAGCTCACCACCGAGCCTAGCGGGGGAGACAGATACGCAGTATTTT. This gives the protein CASSPPSLAGETDTQYF.